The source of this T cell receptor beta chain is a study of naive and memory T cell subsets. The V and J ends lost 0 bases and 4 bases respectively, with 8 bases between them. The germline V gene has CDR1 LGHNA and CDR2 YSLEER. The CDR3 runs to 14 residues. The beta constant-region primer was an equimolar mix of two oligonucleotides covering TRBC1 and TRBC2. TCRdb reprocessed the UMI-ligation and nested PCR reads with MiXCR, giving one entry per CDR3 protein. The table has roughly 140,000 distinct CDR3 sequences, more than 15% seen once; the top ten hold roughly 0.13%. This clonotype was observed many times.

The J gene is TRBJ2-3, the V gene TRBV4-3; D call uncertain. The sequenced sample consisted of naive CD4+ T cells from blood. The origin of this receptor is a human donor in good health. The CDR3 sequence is CASSQDHLADTQYF. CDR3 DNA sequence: TGCGCCAGCAGCCAAGACCATCTAGCAGATACGCAGTATTTT.